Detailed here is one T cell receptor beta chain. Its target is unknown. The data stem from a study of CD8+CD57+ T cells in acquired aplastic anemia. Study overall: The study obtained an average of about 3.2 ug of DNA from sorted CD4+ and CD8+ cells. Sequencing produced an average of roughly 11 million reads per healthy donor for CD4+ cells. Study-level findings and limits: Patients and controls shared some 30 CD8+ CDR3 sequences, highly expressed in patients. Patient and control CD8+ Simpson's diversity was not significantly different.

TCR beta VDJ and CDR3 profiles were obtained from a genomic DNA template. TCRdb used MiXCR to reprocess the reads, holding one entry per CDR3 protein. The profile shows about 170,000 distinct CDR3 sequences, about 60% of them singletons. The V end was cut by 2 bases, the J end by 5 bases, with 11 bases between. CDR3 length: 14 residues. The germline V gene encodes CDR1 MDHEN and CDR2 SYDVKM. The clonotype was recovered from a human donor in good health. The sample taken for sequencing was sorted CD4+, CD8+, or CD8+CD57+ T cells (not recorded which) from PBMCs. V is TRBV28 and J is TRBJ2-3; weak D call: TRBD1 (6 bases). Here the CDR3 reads CASSLTGLRDTQYF. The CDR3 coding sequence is TGTGCCAGCAGTTTAACAGGGTTGAGAGATACGCAGTATTTT.